This T cell receptor (beta chain) comes out of a study of blood T cell repertoires in COVID-19. Background on the study: Both acute and convalescent COVID-19 samples were obtained from the United States, Italy and Spain. The cDNA or gDNA used as material had been derived from T cells, B-cell-depleted T cells, or PBMCs.

Authors' methods: Amplification with reference gene primers provided the estimates of nucleated cell counts. TCRdb's copy holds only in-frame clones and misses some; the assay was immunoSEQ multiplex PCR. V and J calls and clone size are copied from that table; D and trimming were computed from the DNA. The sample has a few hundred thousand clones; around nine tenths are singletons. V was clipped by 3 bases and J by 7 bases, with 21 bases between them. The CDR3 covers 17 residues. CDR1 is KGHDR, CDR2 SFDVKD, per germline. The source is a man aged 35-49 years who had recovered from COVID-19. The rearrangement joins TRBV24-1 to TRBJ1-5, with unresolved D. The sequencing input was peripheral blood. The CDR3 nucleotides are TGTGCCACCAGTGATCATAAAGTGGACGGGGTCTACCAGCCCCAGCATTTT. This encodes CATSDHKVDGVYQPQHF.